The 17 T cell receptor beta chains below come from one sample, sequenced in a study of OX40 agonist ivuxolimab in advanced cancers. Profiling relied on immunoSEQ multiplex PCR, and the TCRdb table lists in-frame clones only, not all of them. The sample carries 70,000 to 75,000 clones, 70% to 90% recorded once. Material: CD4+ or CD8+ T cells sorted from blood, obtained in a trial of the OX40 agonist ivuxolimab. Source of these receptors: an adult with an advanced solid tumor such as melanoma, head and neck, liver or kidney cancer.

The chain's CDR3 is CASGSSYNEQFF. The CDR3 nucleotides are TGTGCCAGCGGGAGCTCCTACAATGAGCAGTTCTTC. The chain has TRBV9 and TRBJ2-1, with D tentatively TRBD2 (5 bases). V lost 7 bases, J lost 0 bases, and 5 bases lay in between. This CDR3 is built from 12 residues. Germline V gives CDR1 SGDLS, CDR2 YYNGEE.

This chain joins TRBV19 and TRBJ1-6; 7 bases are a match to TRBD1. V trimming: 7 bases; J trimming: 11 bases; junction bases outside the gene matches: 8. This CDR3 region has 13 residues. Per germline, CDR1 LNHDA and CDR2 SQIVND (reference sequence). This chain's CDR3 is CASKRDSAAPLHF. The CDR3 DNA is TGTGCCAGTAAGCGGGACAGCGCGGCACCCCTCCACTTT.

V is TRBV5-1 and J is TRBJ2-3, with D perhaps TRBD1 (6 bases). With 4 bases removed from V and 2 bases from J, the gap between germline ends came to 14 bases. Germline assignment: CDR1 SGHRS and CDR2 YFSETQ. The CDR3 runs 15 residues. DNA for the CDR3: TGCGCCAGCAGCATTAGCAGGGGAGCCACAGATACGCAGTATTTT. It codes for CASSISRGATDTQYF. The variable domain in full, completed from reference TRBV5-1 and TRBJ2-3, reads KAGVTQTPRYLIKTRGQQVTLSCSPISGHRSVSWYQQTPGQGLQFLFEYFSETQRNKGNFPGRFSGRQFSNSRSEMNVSTLELGDSALYLCASSISRGATDTQYFGPGTRLTVL.

The J gene is TRBJ2-5, the V gene TRBV19; 10 nucleotides match TRBD1. This CDR3 is built from 16 residues. Germline trimming cut 2 bases from V and 5 bases from J; bases unmatched to any gene: 8. Germline loops: CDR1 LNHDA, CDR2 SQIVND (reference sequence). The CDR3 DNA reads TGTGCCAGTAGTATACCGACAGGGGGCTGGGCGGAGACCCAGTACTTC. This sequence encodes CASSIPTGGWAETQYF.

The chain employs TRBV11-3 and TRBJ2-1; TRBD1 agrees at 10 bases. Unmatched junction bases numbered 9, after V lost 1 base and J lost 6 bases. The CDR3 extends over 17 amino acids. Germline V lookup: CDR1 SGHNT, CDR2 YENEEA. CDR3 DNA sequence: TGTGCCAGCAGCTTAGCGGCGACAGGGGGCGAGGGCAATGAGCAGTTCTTC. Protein sequence: CASSLAATGGEGNEQFF. Full variable domain (missing parts from reference TRBV11-3 and TRBJ2-1): EAGVVQSPRYKIIEKKQPVAFWCNPISGHNTLYWYLQNLGQGPELLIRYENEEAVDDSQLPKDRFSAERLKGVDSTLKIQPAELGDSAVYLCASSLAATGGEGNEQFFGPGTRLTVL.

The chain combines TRBV6-5 with TRBJ2-1, with 11 bases that match TRBD2. The CDR3 is 16 amino acids. Germline CDR1 is MNHEY and CDR2 is SVGAGI. With 2 bases clipped from V and 7 bases from J, the junction kept 7 bases outside the gene matches. CDR3 nucleotides: TGTGCCAGCAGTTACGATGCTAGCGGGAGGACAAATGAGCAGTTCTTC. This sequence encodes CASSYDASGRTNEQFF.

The genes are TRBV6-5 and TRBJ1-4; D ambiguous. The CDR3 length is 14 residues. Trimming cost V 6 bases and J 5 bases, with 13 bases left between them. Germline V lookup: CDR1 MNHEY, CDR2 SVGAGI. This chain's CDR3 is CASSRSRSNEKLFF. The CDR3 DNA reads as TGTGCCAGCAGCAGATCTCGGTCGAATGAAAAACTGTTTTTT.

The rearrangement links TRBV5-3 to TRBJ2-7; D is uncertain. TRBV5-3 is an ORF for which the function is uncertain. Trimming removed 4 bases from V and 7 bases from J, with 9 bases in between. This CDR3 is built from 11 residues. The DNA of the CDR3 is TGTGCCAGAAGCCGGGTTAGAGAGCAGTACTTC. Its translation: CARSRVREQYF.

This chain uses TRBV6-1 with TRBJ1-1; 10 nucleotides agree with TRBD1. Germline V gene lookup returns CDR1 MNHNS and CDR2 SASEGT. Unmatched junction bases numbered 15, after V lost 4 bases and J lost 10 bases. This CDR3 has 16 amino acids. Here the CDR3 reads CASSAWTGGSPFRAFF. DNA for the CDR3: TGTGCCAGCAGTGCGTGGACAGGGGGAAGTCCCTTTAGAGCTTTCTTT.

V is TRBV11-2 and J is TRBJ2-2, with D perhaps matching TRBD2 (5 bases). CDR3 length: 13 amino acids. Trimming left V 2 bases short and J 6 bases short, with 7 bases between. Germline V lookup: CDR1 SGHAT, CDR2 FQNNGV. CDR3 DNA: TGTGCCAGCAGCTTATTTAGCGCCGGGGAGCTGTTTTTT. It is translated as CASSLFSAGELFF.

The genes are TRBV27 and TRBJ1-5; 9 nucleotides match TRBD1. V lost 6 bases to trimming and J lost 2 bases; unmatched junction nucleotides: 5. Germline loops: CDR1 MNHEY, CDR2 SMNVEV (reference sequence). The CDR3 totals 15 residues. CDR3 nucleotides: TGTGCCAGCAGGCCAACAGGGGGCCGCAATCAGCCCCAGCATTTT. Residues: CASRPTGGRNQPQHF.

The chain has TRBV28 and TRBJ2-5; 10 bases align to TRBD1. J lost 4 bases, V lost 3 bases, and 2 bases had no gene match. Per the germline V gene, CDR1 is MDHEN and CDR2 is SYDVKM. The length of the CDR3 is 14 residues. The CDR3 is CASSFGTGVETQYF. The CDR3 DNA is TGTGCCAGCAGTTTCGGGACAGGGGTAGAGACCCAGTACTTC.

This clone was seen only once. J is TRBJ2-1 and V is TRBV30, with TRBD2 matching 13 bases. The CDR3 covers 14 residues. V shed 8 bases, J shed 5 bases, and the junction held 6 bases outside the gene matches. The germline V gene encodes CDR1 GTSNPN and CDR2 SVGIG (reference sequence). The CDR3 spells CAGWTSGRDNEQFF. The CDR3 DNA reads as TGTGCCGGTTGGACTAGCGGGAGAGACAATGAGCAGTTCTTC.

The chain links TRBV7-2 to TRBJ2-2; TRBD2 aligns across 7 bases. Trimming cost V 4 bases and J 0 bases; bases outside gene matches: 8. Per germline, CDR1 SGHTA and CDR2 FQGNSA. This CDR3 has 17 residues. The CDR3 DNA reads TGTGCCAGCAGCTCCAAAGCGGGGATTGCGAACACCGGGGAGCTGTTTTTT. Its translation: CASSSKAGIANTGELFF. Full variable domain (outside the CDR3, taken from reference TRBV7-2 and TRBJ2-2): GAGVSQSPSNKVTEKGKDVELRCDPISGHTALYWYRQSLGQGLEFLIYFQGNSAPDKSGLPSDRFSAERTGGSVSTLTIQRTQQEDSAVYLCASSSKAGIANTGELFFGEGSRLTVL.

V usage is TRBV7-2 and J usage is TRBJ2-5; D might be TRBD2 (6 bases). Germline V gene data show CDR1 as SGHTA and CDR2 as FQGNSA. Deletions cut 3 bases from V and 3 bases from J, with 11 bases between. This CDR3 has 14 residues. The CDR3 DNA follows: TGTGCCAGCAGCTTTGGAGGGTCTAAAGAGACCCAGTACTTC. Its protein is CASSFGGSKETQYF.

CDR3 nucleotides: TGTGCCAGCACCGATTTCTGGGACAGGGGGCATGGCTACACCTTC. It translates to CASTDFWDRGHGYTF. The chain combines TRBV6-5 with TRBJ1-2, with 12 nucleotides matching TRBD1. The CDR3 has 15 residues. The junction had 9 bases not matched to a gene; V was cut back by 7 bases and J by 6 bases. Germline CDR1 is MNHEY and CDR2 is SVGAGI.

The chain links TRBV15 to TRBJ2-4; either TRBD1 or TRBD2 may fit D (6 bases each). Looked up from germline, CDR1 is LNHNV and CDR2 is YYDKDF (reference sequence). CDR3 size: 15 residues. V was cut by 4 bases and J by 5 bases, with 15 bases left in between. CDR3 residues: CATSTPGRGENIQYF. The CDR3, as DNA: TGTGCCACCAGCACACCCGGTAGGGGGGAAAACATTCAGTACTTC. Combining the CDR3 with reference TRBV15 and TRBJ2-4 gives the whole variable domain DAMVIQNPRYQVTQFGKPVTLSCSQTLNHNVMYWYQQKSSQAPKLLFHYYDKDFNNEADTPDNFQSRRPNTSFCFLDIRSPGLGDTAMYLCATSTPGRGENIQYFGAGTRLSVL.